In its sample, the clone carrying this TCR beta chain was seen a few times. The antigen is not known. Isolating PBMCs gave at least 6 million of these cells per sample. The entry originates in a study of blood T cells in healthy people across ages. The study, taken as a whole, reports: Significant beta diversity loss was already apparent by age approximately 37, declining roughly linearly. With naive T cell percentage, TCR beta diversity showed a strong correlation.

V was cut by 0 bases and J by 10 bases, with 16 bases left in between. The CDR3 sequence is 14 residues long. The germline V gene has CDR1 SGHDN and CDR2 FVKESK. Using a J-beta primer mix together with a sample-barcoded 5' primer, a second PCR was run for roughly 7 to 11 cycles. A 12-random-nucleotide template-switch adaptor tagged each cDNA molecule. MiXCR was run by TCRdb on the 5' RACE reads, yielding one entry per CDR3 protein. The sample carries about 800,000 distinct CDR3 sequences, roughly 60% recorded once. The TCR comes from a man younger than 45 in good health. The specimen sequenced was blood. The chain carries TRBV14 and TRBJ2-7, with a tentative D call TRBD2 (5 bases). CDR3 coding DNA: TGTGCCAGCAGCCAAGAGGTCCGGGATACGCCTCAGTACTTC. It codes for CASSQEVRDTPQYF.